This TCR beta chain was retrieved from a study of T cells after yellow fever vaccination. Study-level background: The fractions with low cell numbers were processed using SMART-Seq v4 Ultra Low Input. The study's findings and limits: Once the booster was given, most primary-vaccination clones reappeared, at roughly 96% for CD4 and roughly 85% for CD8. Overlap between CD4 and CD8 compartments was detected for a small share of clonotypes.

As for this clonotype: Its antigen is undetermined.

CDR1 and CDR2 from the germline V gene are MNHEY and SVGEGT. The CDR3 sequence is 16 residues long. The V gene lost 8 bases and the J gene lost 0 bases, with 17 bases spanning the gap. For TCR, cDNA came from 5'RACE template switching, which added a universal primer site and UMIs. MiXCR was run by TCRdb on the 5' RACE reads, yielding one entry per CDR3 protein. This table has just under 600,000 distinct CDR3 sequences, about 13% appearing once. The J gene is TRBJ2-1, the V gene TRBV6-2 or TRBV6-3; D gene unclear. This TCR derives from a man aged 30 to 39 who received the YFV17D yellow fever vaccine. This specimen was PBMCs, taken on the day of the yellow fever booster vaccination. The CDR3 reads CASCNPLETSYNEQFF. As DNA, the CDR3 is TGTGCCAGCTGCAACCCTCTTGAGACCTCCTACAATGAGCAGTTCTTC.